One TCR beta chain is described in this entry. The target of this receptor is not known. The sample holds no much larger clone one base away, and base qualities are not on file. Stable Graves' hyperthyroidism was defined as no progression to ophthalmopathy during 18 months of follow-up. Hyperthyroidism patients were newly diagnosed, had a disease duration of under 2 months, and were aged 18 to 65 years. Patients with uncontrolled infections, other autoimmune diseases, pregnancy or lactation were excluded. Diagnoses were based on clinical symptoms, serum thyroxine and TRAb, thyroid ultrasound and orbital computed tomography. Ficoll-Paque density gradient centrifugation was used to isolate PBMCs from 8.5 to 10 ml of fresh peripheral blood. Total RNA was extracted with Trizol reagent, and quality was checked on an Agilent 2100 Bioanalyzer. Amplification of TCR beta CDR3 regions was carried out from RNA transcripts. A first-round RT-PCR of the TCR CDR3 used the HTBI primer set with the Qiagen OneStep RT-PCR kit. Libraries were constructed in a second round of multiplex PCR, after which size selection and purification were performed. The libraries were sequenced on an Illumina HiSeq2000 using paired-end 100 bp reads. Under the source paper's analysis protocol: Raw data were processed with SOAPnuke, discarding reads with adapters, uncalled bases, mean Phred below 15, or no exact constant-primer or identifier match. High-quality paired reads were merged with COPE v1.2.5, and unique nucleotide sequences were defined as clonotypes. MiTCR v1.1 was used to align the clonotypes against IMGT TRBV, TRBD and TRBJ reference segments. Analysis was restricted to V-J combinations with a frequency above 0.0001, which covered about 99% of repertoires. The TCS score was defined as F50 (clonal expansion) divided by E x V (chaos), with BLOSUM62-based TCRdist calculated between CDR3 peptides within each V-J. Welch's t-statistics and random forest reduced approximately 520 V-J features to roughly 13, which were used in a naive Bayes classifier (R e1071). The public reads were reanalyzed by TCRdb: fastp trimming at Q25, MiXCR alignment, in-frame beta chains only. Each CDR3 protein appears once, grouped with its most common genes and DNA. For this entry, the V and J calls and clone size follow TCRdb and not the study's own pipeline. The sample records some 550,000 distinct CDR3 sequences, 20% of which are singletons. 26% of the sample rests with the top ten.

CDR1 and CDR2, looked up from the germline V gene, are SGDLS and YYNGEE. Counted from cysteine to phenylalanine, this CDR3 has 15 amino acids. Just the 45-base CDR3 DNA is kept, in frame starting at base 1. V loses 0 bases of germline sequence and J loses 4 bases, and the interval between the two ends is 13 bases. The sample is drawn from a study of T cells in Graves' hyperthyroidism and ophthalmopathy (dated by TCRdb to about 2019). About the investigation overall: Peripheral blood was collected at initial diagnosis, before any treatment. A discovery cohort of approximately 97 patients, about 40 with Graves' ophthalmopathy and 55 to 60 with stable Graves' hyperthyroidism, was used to find distinguishing TCR V-J signatures. Whether ophthalmopathy could be predicted prospectively was tested in an independent validation cohort made up of 18 hyperthyroidism patients plus 17 patients who later progressed to ophthalmopathy. The 90 to 100 discovery patients were randomly split 7:3 into training and test sets. In addition, the study compared T-cell repertoires in thyroid tissue and in blood from five to seven Graves' hyperthyroidism patients. After sampling, hyperthyroidism patients received methimazole starting at 30 mg daily, and ophthalmopathy patients received high-dose intravenous methylprednisolone. According to the paper, TCR Vbeta CDR3 sequencing was carried out on roughly 130 peripheral blood samples, which came from 40 to 45 ophthalmopathy, roughly 75 hyperthyroidism and approximately 17 progressor patients. Study-wide findings and limitations: No statistical method was used to set the sample size in advance, and investigators knew the group allocation. In validation, progression to ophthalmopathy was predicted by the model with 70.59% sensitivity and 72% to 80% specificity, a median of approximately 6.5 months before onset. Blood samples also contained most of the expanded thyroid clonotypes (frequency above 0.001), which suggests that blood repertoires may reflect thyroid immune responses. A model built on a 13 V-J signature distinguished ophthalmopathy from stable hyperthyroidism, reaching roughly 88% sensitivity and around 81% specificity in cross-validation and 80%/75% in testing.

Sequenced input: blood. This sequence uses TRBV9 and TRBJ1-2; possibly the D gene is TRBD1, per 6 matching bases. This TCR came from a man aged 18 to 29 with Graves' hyperthyroidism. This receptor carries the CDR3 CASSVEEGEGYGYTF. The DNA reads as follows: TGTGCCAGCAGCGTAGAGGAGGGGGAGGGCTATGGCTACACCTTC.